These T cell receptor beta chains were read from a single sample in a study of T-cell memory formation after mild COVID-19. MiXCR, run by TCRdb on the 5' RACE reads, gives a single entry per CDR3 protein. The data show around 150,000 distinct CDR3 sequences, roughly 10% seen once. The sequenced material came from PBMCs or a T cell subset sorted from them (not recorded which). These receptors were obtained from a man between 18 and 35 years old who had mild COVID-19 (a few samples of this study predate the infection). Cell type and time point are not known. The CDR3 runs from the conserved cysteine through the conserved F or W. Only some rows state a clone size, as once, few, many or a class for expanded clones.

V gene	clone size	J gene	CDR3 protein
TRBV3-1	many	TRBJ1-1	CASSQGVGTEAFF
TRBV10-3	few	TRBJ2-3	CAISESTDTQYF
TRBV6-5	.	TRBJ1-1	CASSEGVKGNTEAFF
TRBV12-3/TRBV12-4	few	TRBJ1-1	CASRAGGNTEAFF
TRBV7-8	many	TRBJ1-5	CASSSYDPGNQPQHF
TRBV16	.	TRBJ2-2	CASSQRRDGELFF
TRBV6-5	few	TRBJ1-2	CASSYSIGGPIVDYTF
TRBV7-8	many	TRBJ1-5	CASSLRGNQPQHF
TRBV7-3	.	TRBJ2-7	CASSLGWDEQYF
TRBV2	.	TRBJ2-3	CASSEVVADTQYF
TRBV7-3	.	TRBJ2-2	CASSSSGGHGELFF
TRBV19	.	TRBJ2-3	CASSPLKIEAPDTQYF
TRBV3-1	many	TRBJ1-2	CASSLGTYGYTF
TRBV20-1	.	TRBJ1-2	CSASWGRVGGYTF
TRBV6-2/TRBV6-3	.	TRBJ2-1	CASSQRGGHNEQFF
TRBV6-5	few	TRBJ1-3	CASTKASSGNTIYF
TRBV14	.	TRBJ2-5	CASSPWTGRETQYF
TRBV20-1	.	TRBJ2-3	CSASRDIPSTDTQYF
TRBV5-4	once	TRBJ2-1	CASSMTTSSSHEQFF
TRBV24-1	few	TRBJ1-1	CATSDFEAGDEAFF
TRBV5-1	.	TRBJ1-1	CASSLDPRYTEAFF
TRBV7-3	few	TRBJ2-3	CASSLGGQDTQYF
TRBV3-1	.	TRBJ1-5	CASSQASGGDQPQHF
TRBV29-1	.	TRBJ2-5	CSVRGFYQETQYF
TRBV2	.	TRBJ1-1	CASRVRGKDTEAFF
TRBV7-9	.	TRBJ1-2	CASSLEGESGYTF
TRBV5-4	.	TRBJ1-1	CASTLSPRGGDTEAFF
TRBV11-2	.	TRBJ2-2	CASSSVTSSAGELFF
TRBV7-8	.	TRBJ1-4	CASSSRGSNEKLFF
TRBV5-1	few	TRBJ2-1	CASGYPSGGTYNEQFF
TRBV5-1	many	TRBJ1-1	CASRGQMNTEAFF
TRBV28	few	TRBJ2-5	CASSLVHRETQYF
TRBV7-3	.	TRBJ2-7	CASSFLAGYEQYF
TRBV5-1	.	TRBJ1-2	CASSTEGDTYGYTF
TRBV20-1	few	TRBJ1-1	CSARNPRAGNTEAFF
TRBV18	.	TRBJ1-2	CASSPPATKDGYTF
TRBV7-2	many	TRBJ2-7	CASSGGTAYEQYF
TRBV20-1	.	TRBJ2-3	CRAPALGDTQYF
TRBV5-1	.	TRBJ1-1	CASSRPDRGINTEAFF
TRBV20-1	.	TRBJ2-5	CSARGTQYF
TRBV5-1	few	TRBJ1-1	CASSLYMGGTEAFF
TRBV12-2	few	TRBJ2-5	CASRLGSSQETQYF
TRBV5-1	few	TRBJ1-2	CASSPSGQGWSDGYTF
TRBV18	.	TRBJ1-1	CATLGSVGTEAFF
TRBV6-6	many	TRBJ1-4	CASRQGLTNEKLFF
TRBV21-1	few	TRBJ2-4	CASSRTGTEAAKNIQYF
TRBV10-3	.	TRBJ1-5	CATRDTRDQPQHF